This entry features one TCR beta chain sequence. What it binds is not known. CDR1 SEHNR and CDR2 FQNEAQ come from the germline V gene (reference sequence). The CDR3 runs to 18 residues. J gave up 0 bases and V 5 bases, and 10 bases lay outside the gene matches. This entry belongs to a study of cytomegalovirus exposure and HLA in healthy donors. Findings and limits, study-wide: Sequencing probably produced one cluster of sequence variants that were highly shared.

The PCR used 60 Vbeta and 13 Jbeta primers. TCRdb keeps only in-frame clones here, not all; method: immunoSEQ multiplex PCR. The sample has 95,000 to 150,000 clones, 75% to 80% seen once; the top ten hold 5.5% to 8%. The chain has TRBV7-9 and TRBJ1-4; 9 bases match TRBD1. The clonotype was recovered from a woman aged 40 to 55 in good health and CMV-seronegative. Sequenced material: PBMCs. This CDR3 is CASSVTGGTSSTNEKLFF. The CDR3 coding sequence is TGTGCCAGCAGCGTGACAGGGGGAACGAGCTCAACTAATGAAAAACTGTTTTTT.